The 8 T cell receptor beta chains below come from one sample, sequenced in a study of blood T cell repertoires in COVID-19. Sequencing was performed with immunoSEQ multiplex PCR; in TCRdb, only in-frame clones are kept and a portion is missing. Here the sample spans more than 250,000 clones, about 82% being singletons. Sequencing input: peripheral blood. Receptors were obtained from a woman aged 50 to 65 with acute or convalescent COVID-19.

The CDR3 spells CASSIQQNQPQHF. The CDR3 DNA reads TGTGCCAGCAGCATCCAACAGAATCAGCCCCAGCATTTT. The chain uses TRBV7-9 and TRBJ1-5; D is unclear. Germline values: CDR1 SEHNR, CDR2 FQNEAQ (reference sequence). The CDR3 totals 13 residues. With 5 bases removed from V and 4 bases from J, the gap between germline ends came to 9 bases.

The rearrangement joins TRBV4-1 to TRBJ2-7; the match to TRBD2 covers 7 bases. The V segment lost 4 bases and the J segment 3 bases; nucleotides outside the gene matches: 6. This CDR3 is 14 amino acids long. Germline V gene lookup returns CDR1 MGHRA and CDR2 YSYEKL. CDR3 amino acids: CASSLGTNHYEQYF. The CDR3 bases are TGCGCCAGCAGCCTCGGGACTAACCACTACGAGCAGTACTTC.

This clone appeared a single time. The chain is built from TRBV5-1 and TRBJ2-5; tentatively, D is TRBD2 (5 bases). The CDR3 totals 17 residues. Germline assignment: CDR1 SGHRS and CDR2 YFSETQ. V was cut by 1 base and J by 1 base, with 17 bases left in between. CDR3 residues: CASSLRATSRVQETQYF. CDR3 bases: TGCGCCAGCAGCTTGCGGGCCACTAGTAGGGTCCAAGAGACCCAGTACTTC.

The gene calls are TRBV15 and TRBJ1-5; 9 bases are shared with TRBD1. Germline CDR1 and CDR2: LNHNV and YYDKDF (reference sequence). With V trimmed by 0 bases and J by 5 bases, 8 bases remained unmatched. The CDR3 sequence is 17 residues long. CDR3 DNA sequence: TGTGCCACCAGCAGAGATCTTGGACAGGGGAAATATCAGCCCCAGCATTTT. This sequence encodes CATSRDLGQGKYQPQHF.

The chain carries TRBV6-5 and TRBJ1-2, with 8 bases matching TRBD1. Germline V CDR1 and CDR2: MNHEY, SVGAGI. The junction had 10 bases not matched to a gene; V was cut back by 6 bases and J by 7 bases. The CDR3 runs 14 residues. The CDR3 nucleotides read TGTGCCAGCAGCTGGGGACAGGAAAGAGCTGGCTACACCTTC. Its protein is CASSWGQERAGYTF.

The chain links TRBV3-1 (or the pseudogene TRBV3-2) to TRBJ1-2; D unclear. The ends were cut back, 6 bases at V and 1 base at J, with 9 bases in the middle. The CDR3 contains 13 residues. The germline V gene encodes CDR1 LGHDT and CDR2 YNNKEL (reference sequence). In DNA form, the CDR3 reads TGTGCCAGCAGAAGAGGACTTAACTATGGCTACACCTTC. It translates to CASRRGLNYGYTF.

This clone occurred once. The chain links TRBV5-1 to TRBJ2-7, with 13 bases lining up with TRBD2. The CDR3 contains 18 residues. CDR1 and CDR2 (germline): SGHRS, YFSETQ. Trimming removed 2 bases from V and 2 bases from J; junction bases left unmatched: 10. The CDR3 region has the DNA TGCGCCAGCAGCTTAAGGACTAGCGGGAGAAGTGGGCCCTACGAGCAGTACTTC. It specifies CASSLRTSGRSGPYEQYF.

This clone appeared once. The chain carries TRBV5-1 and TRBJ2-1; 7 bases map to TRBD2. The V and J ends lost 10 bases and 8 bases, in that order; junction bases with no gene match: 15. CDR3 length equals 14 residues. Per germline, CDR1 SGHRS and CDR2 YFSETQ. CDR3 DNA sequence: TGCGCCGGGGGGAGAGGCGGGAGTTCGGATGAGCAGTTCTTC. Its translation: CAGGRGGSSDEQFF.